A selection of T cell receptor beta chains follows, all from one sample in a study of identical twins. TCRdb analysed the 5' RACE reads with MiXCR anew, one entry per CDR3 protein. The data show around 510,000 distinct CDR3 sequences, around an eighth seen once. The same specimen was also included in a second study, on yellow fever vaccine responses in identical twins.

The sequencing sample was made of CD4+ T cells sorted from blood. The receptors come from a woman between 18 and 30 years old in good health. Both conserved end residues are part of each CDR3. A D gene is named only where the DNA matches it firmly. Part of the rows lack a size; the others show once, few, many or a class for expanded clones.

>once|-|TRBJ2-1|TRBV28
TGTGCCAGCAAACTAGACCCCATGGGAAGTGAGCAGTTCTTC
CASKLDPMGSEQFF
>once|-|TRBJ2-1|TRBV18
TGTGCCAGCTCCCTGGACGAAACCGGTGAGCAGTTCTTC
CASSLDETGEQFF
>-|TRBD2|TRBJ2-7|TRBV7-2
TGTGCCAGCAGCAGTAAGCGGGGGGGCTACGAGCAGTACTTC
CASSSKRGGYEQYF
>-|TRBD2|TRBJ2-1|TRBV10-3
TGTGCCATCAGCCAGCGGGAATCGAGCTCCTACAATGAGCAGTTCTTC
CAISQRESSSYNEQFF
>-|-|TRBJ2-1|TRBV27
TGTGCCAGCAGCCCCCTCGGGACTCCCCCTTTTGGGAATGAGCAGTTCTTC
CASSPLGTPPFGNEQFF
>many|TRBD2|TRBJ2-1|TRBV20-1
TGCAGTGCTAGAGCCAGCGGGGGGTTCGATGAGCAGTTCTTC
CSARASGGFDEQFF
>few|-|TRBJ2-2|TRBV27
TGTGCCAGCAGGGGGGCTGAGAACACCGGGGAGCTGTTTTTT
CASRGAENTGELFF
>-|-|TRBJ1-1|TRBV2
TGTGCCAGCAGGCAACAGGGATCCCCGAACACTGAAGCTTTCTTT
CASRQQGSPNTEAFF
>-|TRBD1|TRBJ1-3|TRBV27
TGTGCCAGCAGGCTGACAGGGAAGGGTTCTGGAAACACCATATATTTT
CASRLTGKGSGNTIYF
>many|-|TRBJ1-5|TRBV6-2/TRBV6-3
TGTGCCAGCAGTTACTCGAAAAATCAGCCCCAGCATTTT
CASSYSKNQPQHF
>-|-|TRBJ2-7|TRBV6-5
TGTGCCAGCAGTTACTCAGGGGCCCTATCCTCCTACGAGCAGTACTTC
CASSYSGALSSYEQYF
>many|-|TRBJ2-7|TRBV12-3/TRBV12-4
TGTGCCAGCAGCCGAAATAGGAAGTACGAGCAGTACTTC
CASSRNRKYEQYF
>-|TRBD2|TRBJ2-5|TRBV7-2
TGTGCCAGCAGCTCGCCCTTGGGCGGGGGTTCGAAGACCCAGTACTTC
CASSSPLGGGSKTQYF
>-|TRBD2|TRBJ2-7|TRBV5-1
TGCGCCAGCAGCCGGACTAGCGGGGAATCCTACGAGCAGTACTTC
CASSRTSGESYEQYF
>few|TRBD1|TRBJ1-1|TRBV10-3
TGTGCCACCCTAGGACAGGGGACTGAAGCTTTCTTT
CATLGQGTEAFF
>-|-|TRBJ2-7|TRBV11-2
TGTGCCAGCAGCTTAACCTCGGAGGGGAAGCAGTACTTC
CASSLTSEGKQYF
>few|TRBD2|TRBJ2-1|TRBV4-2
TGTGCCAGCAGCCAAGAGGTAGCGGGAGGACACAATGAGCAGTTCTTC
CASSQEVAGGHNEQFF
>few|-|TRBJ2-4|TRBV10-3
TGTGCCATCAGTGACCCCAAAGGAGCGACGGACATTCAGTACTTC
CAISDPKGATDIQYF
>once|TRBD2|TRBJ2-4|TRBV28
TGTGCCAGCAGGGGCGGGGGTCTAGCCAAAAACATTCAGTACTTC
CASRGGGLAKNIQYF
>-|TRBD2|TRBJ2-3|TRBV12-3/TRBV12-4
TGTGCCAGCAGTTTGTACCCTACTAGCGGGGAAGACACAGATACGCAGTATTTT
CASSLYPTSGEDTDTQYF
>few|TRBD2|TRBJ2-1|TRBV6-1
TGTGCCAGCAGTGAAGGGTGGGGGGGAGGCAATGAGCAGTTCTTC
CASSEGWGGGNEQFF
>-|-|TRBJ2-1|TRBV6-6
TGTGCCAGCATCCTTAACAGTGAGCAGTTCTTC
CASILNSEQFF
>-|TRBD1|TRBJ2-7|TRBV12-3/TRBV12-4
TGTGCCAGCAGTCCGGCACAGGGGACCTACGAGCAGTACTTC
CASSPAQGTYEQYF
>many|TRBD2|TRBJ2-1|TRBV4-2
TGTGCCAGCAGCCAAGGGCCGGGACTAGCGGGTCGGAAGAGGTTTTACAATGAGCAGTTCTTC
CASSQGPGLAGRKRFYNEQFF
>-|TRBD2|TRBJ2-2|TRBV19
TGTGCCAGTAGTATTTTCGGGAGGGCCGGCGGGGAGCTGTTTTTT
CASSIFGRAGGELFF
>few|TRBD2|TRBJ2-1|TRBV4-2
TGTGCCAGCAGCCAAGCATCGGGACTAGAAAACAATGAGCAGTTCTTC
CASSQASGLENNEQFF
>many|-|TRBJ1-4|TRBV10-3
TGTGCCATCAGGGGTGGCAGAGAAAATGAAAAACTGTTTTTT
CAIRGGRENEKLFF
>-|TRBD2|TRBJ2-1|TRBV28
TGTGCCAGCAGTTTTGTAGCGGGCCTTAGCTCCTACAATGAGCAGTTCTTC
CASSFVAGLSSYNEQFF
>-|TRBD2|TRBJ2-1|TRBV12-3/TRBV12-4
TGTGCCAGCTCTCCCTTAGGGGACTACTACAATGAGCAGTTCTTC
CASSPLGDYYNEQFF
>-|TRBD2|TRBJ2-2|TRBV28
TGTGCCAGCAGTTTATTCGGGGAGGGCACCGGGGAGCTGTTTTTT
CASSLFGEGTGELFF
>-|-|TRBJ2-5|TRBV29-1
TGCAGCGTTGAAGGCAGGGTCAGAGAGACCCAGTACTTC
CSVEGRVRETQYF
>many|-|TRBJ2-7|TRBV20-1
TGCAGTGCTAGGGCCGGGGGCCTTTCCTACGAGCAGTACTTC
CSARAGGLSYEQYF
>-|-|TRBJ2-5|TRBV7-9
TGTGCCAGCAGCTTAGGGTCGGCCCCGGAGACCCAGTACTTC
CASSLGSAPETQYF
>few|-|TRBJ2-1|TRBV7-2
TGTGCCAGCAGCTCGTGGGATGAGCAGTTCTTC
CASSSWDEQFF
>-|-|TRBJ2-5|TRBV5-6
TGTGCCAGCAGCTTGGGGGGGGAAGAAGAGACCCAGTACTTC
CASSLGGEEETQYF
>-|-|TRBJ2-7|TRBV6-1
TGTGCCAGCAGTGACCAGGGCCCCCCCTACGAGCAGTACTTC
CASSDQGPPYEQYF
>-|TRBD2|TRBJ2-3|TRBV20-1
TGCAGTGCTAGGGGGACTAGCGGAAACACAGATACGCAGTATTTT
CSARGTSGNTDTQYF
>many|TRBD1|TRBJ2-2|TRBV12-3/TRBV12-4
TGTGCCAGCAGTTTCCGGACAGGGTCGTATTCCGGGGAGCTGTTTTTT
CASSFRTGSYSGELFF
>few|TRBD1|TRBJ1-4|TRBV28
TGTGCCAGCACCATGGGACAGTCTGCCCTAACTAATGAAAAACTGTTTTTT
CASTMGQSALTNEKLFF
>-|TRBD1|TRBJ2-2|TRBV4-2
TGTGCCAGCAGCCAAGGTTTGGGACAGGGGGACACCGGGGAGCTGTTTTTT
CASSQGLGQGDTGELFF
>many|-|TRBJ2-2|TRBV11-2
TGTGCCAGCAGCTTAGGGTTTGTGGCCGGGGAGCTGTTTTTT
CASSLGFVAGELFF
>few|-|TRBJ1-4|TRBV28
TGTGCCAGCAGTTTATTGCCGGGGGCTCAGGAAAAACTGTTTTTT
CASSLLPGAQEKLFF
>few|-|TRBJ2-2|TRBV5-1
TGCGCCAGCAGCTTGGTTGAGAGAAACACCGGGGAGCTGTTTTTT
CASSLVERNTGELFF
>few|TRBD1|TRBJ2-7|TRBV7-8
TGTGCCAGCAGCCCACAGGGGGCGATTGGGTTCGAGCAGTACTTC
CASSPQGAIGFEQYF
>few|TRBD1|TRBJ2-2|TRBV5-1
TGCGCCAGCAGCTTGAAGGGGGCGACCGGGGAGCTGTTTTTT
CASSLKGATGELFF
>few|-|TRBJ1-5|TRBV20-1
TGCAGTGCCTCGCCGGGGGGGGGTCAGCCCCAGCATTTT
CSASPGGGQPQHF
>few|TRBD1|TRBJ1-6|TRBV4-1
TGCGCCAGCAGCGGACAGGGAATTAGAAATTCACCCCTCCACTTT
CASSGQGIRNSPLHF
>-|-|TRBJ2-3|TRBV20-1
TGCAGTGCTAGAGATCTTTCAAAGGGTTCAGATACGCAGTATTTT
CSARDLSKGSDTQYF
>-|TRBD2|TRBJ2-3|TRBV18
TGTGCCAGCTCACCACGCAGCCTGGGACTAGCGGGAGTTAGAACAGATACGCAGTATTTT
CASSPRSLGLAGVRTDTQYF
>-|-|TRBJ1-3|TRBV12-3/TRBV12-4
TGTGCCAGCAGTTTTTCGCCATCTGGAAACACCATATATTTT
CASSFSPSGNTIYF
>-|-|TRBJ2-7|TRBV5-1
TGCGCCAGCAGCTTGTCCAGCAGAACCTACGAGCAGTACTTC
CASSLSSRTYEQYF
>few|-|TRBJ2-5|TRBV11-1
TGTGCCAGCAGCTTAATTACGGACCAAGAGACCCAGTACTTC
CASSLITDQETQYF
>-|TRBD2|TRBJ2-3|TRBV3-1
TGTGCCAGCAGCCAAGCGGCTCCGGGAGGAGATACGCAGTATTTT
CASSQAAPGGDTQYF
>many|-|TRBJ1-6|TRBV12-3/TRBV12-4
TGTGCCAGCAGTTGGGGCAGGGGTGATTCACCCCTCCACTTT
CASSWGRGDSPLHF
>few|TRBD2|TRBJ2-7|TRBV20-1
TGCAGTGCTCCCGGGACTAGCGGGGGGTCCTACGAGCAGTACTTC
CSAPGTSGGSYEQYF
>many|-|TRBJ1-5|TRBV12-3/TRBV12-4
TGTGCCAGCAGTTTGGGGGGTGAACAGCCCCAGCATTTT
CASSLGGEQPQHF
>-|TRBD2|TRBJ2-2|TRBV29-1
TGCAGCGCACGGGTCGGGGGGGCCGGGGAGCTGTTTTTT
CSARVGGAGELFF
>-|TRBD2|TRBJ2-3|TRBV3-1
TGTGCCAGCAGCCAAGTGGTTAGCGGGGGCCTAAGAACCACAGATACGCAGTATTTT
CASSQVVSGGLRTTDTQYF
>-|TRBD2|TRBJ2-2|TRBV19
TGTGCCAGTAGTATAGGGGGCCTAGCGGGAGCGAACACCGGGGAGCTGTTTTTT
CASSIGGLAGANTGELFF